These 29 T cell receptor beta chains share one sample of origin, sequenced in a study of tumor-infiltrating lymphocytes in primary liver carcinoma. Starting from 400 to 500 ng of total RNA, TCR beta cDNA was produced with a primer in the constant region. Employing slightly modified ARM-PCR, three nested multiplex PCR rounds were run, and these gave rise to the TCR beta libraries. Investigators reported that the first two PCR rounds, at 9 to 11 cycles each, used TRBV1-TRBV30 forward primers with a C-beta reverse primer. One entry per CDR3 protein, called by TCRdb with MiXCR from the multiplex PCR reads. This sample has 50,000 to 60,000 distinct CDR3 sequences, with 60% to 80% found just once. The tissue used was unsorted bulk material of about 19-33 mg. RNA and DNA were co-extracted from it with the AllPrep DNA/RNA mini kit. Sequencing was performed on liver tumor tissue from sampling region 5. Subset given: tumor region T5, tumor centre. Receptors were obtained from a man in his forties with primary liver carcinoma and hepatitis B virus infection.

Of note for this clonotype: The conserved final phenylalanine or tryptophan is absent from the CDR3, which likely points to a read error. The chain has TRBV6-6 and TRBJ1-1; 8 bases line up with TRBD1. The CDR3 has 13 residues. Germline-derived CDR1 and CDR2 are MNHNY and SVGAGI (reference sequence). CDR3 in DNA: TGTGCCGGCAGTTACACAGGGGGCACTGAAGCTTTCCTT. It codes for CAGSYTGGTEAFL.

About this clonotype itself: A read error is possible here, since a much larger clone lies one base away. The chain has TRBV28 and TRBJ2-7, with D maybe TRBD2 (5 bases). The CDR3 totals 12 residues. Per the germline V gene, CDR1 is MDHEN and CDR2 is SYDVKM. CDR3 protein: CASTTLAYERYF. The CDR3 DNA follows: TGTGCCAGCACGACCCTAGCCTACGAGCGGTACTTC.

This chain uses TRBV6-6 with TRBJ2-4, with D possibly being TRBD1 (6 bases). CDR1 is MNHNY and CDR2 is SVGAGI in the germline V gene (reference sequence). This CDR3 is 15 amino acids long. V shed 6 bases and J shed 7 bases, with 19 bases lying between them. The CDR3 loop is CASRPGQRTRNIQYF. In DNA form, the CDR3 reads TGTGCCAGCAGACCAGGACAGCGTACTAGGAACATTCAGTACTTC.

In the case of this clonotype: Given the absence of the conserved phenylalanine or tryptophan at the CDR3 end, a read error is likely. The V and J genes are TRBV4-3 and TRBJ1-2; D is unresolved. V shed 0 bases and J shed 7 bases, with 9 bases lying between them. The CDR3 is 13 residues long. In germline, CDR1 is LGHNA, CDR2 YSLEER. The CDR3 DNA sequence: TGCGCCAGCAGCCAAGATGTATCTTGTGGCTACACCTGC. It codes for CASSQDVSCGYTC.

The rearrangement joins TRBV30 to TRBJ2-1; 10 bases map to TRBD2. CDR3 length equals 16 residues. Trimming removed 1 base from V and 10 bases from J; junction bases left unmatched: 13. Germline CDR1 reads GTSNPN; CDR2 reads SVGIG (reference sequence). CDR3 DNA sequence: TGTGCCTGGAGTGCCGGAATAGCGGGAGCGGGAGGGGAGCAGTTCTTC. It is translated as CAWSAGIAGAGGEQFF.

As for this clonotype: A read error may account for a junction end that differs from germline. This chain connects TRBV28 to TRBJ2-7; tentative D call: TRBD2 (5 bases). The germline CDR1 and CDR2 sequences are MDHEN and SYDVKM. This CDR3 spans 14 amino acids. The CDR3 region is CVSSPGLVSYEQYF. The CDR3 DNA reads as TGTGTCAGCAGTCCTGGACTTGTGTCCTACGAGCAGTACTTC. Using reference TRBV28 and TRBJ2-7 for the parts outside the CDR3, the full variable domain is DVKVTQSSRYLVKRTGEKVFLECVQDMDHENMFWYRQDPGLGLRLIYFSYDVKMKEKGDIPEGYSVSREKKERFSLILESASTNQTSMYLCVSSPGLVSYEQYFGPGTRLTVT.

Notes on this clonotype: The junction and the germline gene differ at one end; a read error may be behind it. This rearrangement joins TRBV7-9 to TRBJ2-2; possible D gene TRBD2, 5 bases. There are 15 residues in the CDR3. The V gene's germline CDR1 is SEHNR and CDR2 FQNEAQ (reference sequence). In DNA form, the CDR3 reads TGTGCCAGCAGTCAGTCACCAACGAACACCGGGAAGCTGTTTTTT. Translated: CASSQSPTNTGKLFF.

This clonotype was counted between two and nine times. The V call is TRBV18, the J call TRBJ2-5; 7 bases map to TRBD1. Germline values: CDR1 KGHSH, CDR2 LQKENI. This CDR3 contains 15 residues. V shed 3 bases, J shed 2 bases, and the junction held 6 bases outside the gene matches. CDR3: CASSPPGQQQETQYF. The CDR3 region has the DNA TGTGCCAGCTCACCCCCGGGACAGCAACAAGAGACCCAGTACTTC.

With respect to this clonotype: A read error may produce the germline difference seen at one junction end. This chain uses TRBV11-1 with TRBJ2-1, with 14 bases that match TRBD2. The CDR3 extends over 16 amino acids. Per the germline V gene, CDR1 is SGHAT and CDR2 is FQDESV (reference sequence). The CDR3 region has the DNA TGTGCCGACAGCCCCCGGGGACTAGCGGGAGTCGGGGAGCGGTTCTTC. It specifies CADSPRGLAGVGERFF. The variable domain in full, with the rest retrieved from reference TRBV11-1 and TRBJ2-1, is EAEVAQSPRYKITEKSQAVAFWCDPISGHATLYWYRQILGQGPELLVQFQDESVVDDSQLPKDRFSAERLKGVDSTLKIQPAELGDSAMYLCADSPRGLAGVGERFFGPGTRLTVL.

CDR3 protein: CASSLSGRANTDTQYF. As DNA, the CDR3 is TGCGCCAGCAGCTTGAGCGGGAGGGCTAACACAGATACGCAGTATTTT. V is TRBV5-1 and J is TRBJ2-3; TRBD2 matches at 10 bases. Unmatched junction bases numbered 4, after V lost 1 base and J lost 2 bases. The CDR3 consists of 16 residues. Germline values: CDR1 SGHRS, CDR2 YFSETQ. Looking up the rest from reference TRBV5-1 and TRBJ2-3 gives the full variable domain: KAGVTQTPRYLIKTRGQQVTLSCSPISGHRSVSWYQQTPGQGLQFLFEYFSETQRNKGNFPGRFSGRQFSNSRSEMNVSTLELGDSALYLCASSLSGRANTDTQYFGPGTRLTVL.

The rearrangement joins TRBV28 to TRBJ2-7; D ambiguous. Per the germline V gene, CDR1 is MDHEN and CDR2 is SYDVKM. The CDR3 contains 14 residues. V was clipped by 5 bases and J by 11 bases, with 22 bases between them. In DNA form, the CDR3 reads TGTGCCAGCAGTCCCCTGAAGGACCGGAGAGTCGAGTACTTC. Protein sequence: CASSPLKDRRVEYF.

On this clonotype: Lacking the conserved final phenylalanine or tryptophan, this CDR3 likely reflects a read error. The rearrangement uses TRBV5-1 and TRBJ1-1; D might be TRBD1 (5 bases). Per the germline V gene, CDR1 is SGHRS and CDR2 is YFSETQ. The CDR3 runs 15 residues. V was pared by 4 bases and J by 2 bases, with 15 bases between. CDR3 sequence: CASSASAGSNTEAFS. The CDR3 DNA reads TGCGCCAGCAGCGCCTCGGCAGGGAGCAACACTGAAGCTTTCTCT.

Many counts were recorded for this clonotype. CDR3 region: CASSLLEGAIQPQHF. The CDR3 bases are TGTGCCAGCAGTTTATTAGAGGGGGCCATTCAGCCCCAGCATTTT. The J gene is TRBJ1-5, the V gene TRBV28; TRBD1 agrees at 7 bases. Germline CDR1 is MDHEN and CDR2 is SYDVKM. This CDR3 has 15 residues. V lost 1 base and J lost 6; bases outside the gene matches: 6.

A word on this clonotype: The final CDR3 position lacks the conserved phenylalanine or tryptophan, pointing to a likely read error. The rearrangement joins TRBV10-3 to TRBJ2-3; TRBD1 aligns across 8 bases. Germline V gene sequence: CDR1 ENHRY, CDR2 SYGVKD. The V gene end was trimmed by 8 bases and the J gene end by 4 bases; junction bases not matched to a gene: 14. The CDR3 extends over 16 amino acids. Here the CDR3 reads CAICVGTPGGPDTQYL. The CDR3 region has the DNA TGTGCCATCTGTGTTGGGACCCCAGGGGGCCCAGATACGCAGTATCTT.

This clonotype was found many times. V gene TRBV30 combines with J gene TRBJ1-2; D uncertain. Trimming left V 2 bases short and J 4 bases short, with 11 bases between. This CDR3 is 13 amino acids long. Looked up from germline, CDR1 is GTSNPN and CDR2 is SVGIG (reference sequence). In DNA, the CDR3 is TGTGCCTGGAGTCTCCGGACGGGCTATGGCTACACCTTC. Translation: CAWSLRTGYGYTF.

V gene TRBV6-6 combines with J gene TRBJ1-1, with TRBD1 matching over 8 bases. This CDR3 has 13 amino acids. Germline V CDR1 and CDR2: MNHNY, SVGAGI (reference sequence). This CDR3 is CVSSTGGTTEAFF. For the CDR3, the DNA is TGTGTCAGTAGCACAGGGGGGACGACTGAAGCTTTCTTT.

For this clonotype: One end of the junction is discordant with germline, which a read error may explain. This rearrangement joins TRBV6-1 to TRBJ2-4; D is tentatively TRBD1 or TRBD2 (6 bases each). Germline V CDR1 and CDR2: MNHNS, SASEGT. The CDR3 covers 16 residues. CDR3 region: CASSAIGGYGKNVQYF. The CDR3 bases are TGTGCCAGCAGTGCCATAGGGGGGTACGGCAAAAACGTTCAGTACTTC.

The DNA of the CDR3 is TGTGCCAGCACCAGGGACGGGAGTGATATGGAGACCCAGTACTTC. This translates into CASTRDGSDMETQYF. This rearrangement joins TRBV6-2 or TRBV6-3 to TRBJ2-5; possible D gene TRBD2, 6 bases. CDR1 MNHEY and CDR2 SVGEGT come from the germline V gene. The CDR3 is made up of 15 amino acids. Trimming shortened V by 7 bases and J by 5 bases, and 20 bases separated the two germline ends.

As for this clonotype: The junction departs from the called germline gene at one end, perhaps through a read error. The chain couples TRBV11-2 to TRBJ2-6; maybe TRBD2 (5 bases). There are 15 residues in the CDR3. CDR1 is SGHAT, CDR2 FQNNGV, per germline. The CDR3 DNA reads TGTGCCACCCAGCGGCTGCGCTCTGGGGTCAACATCCTGACTTTC. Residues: CATQRLRSGVNILTF.

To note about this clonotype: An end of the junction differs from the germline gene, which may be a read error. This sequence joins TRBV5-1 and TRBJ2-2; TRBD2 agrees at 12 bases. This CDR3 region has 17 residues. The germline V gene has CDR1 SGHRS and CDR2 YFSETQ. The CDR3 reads CASSLETSGRNTGELVF. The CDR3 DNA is TGCGCCAGCAGTTTGGAGACTAGCGGGAGAAACACCGGGGAGCTGGTTTTT.

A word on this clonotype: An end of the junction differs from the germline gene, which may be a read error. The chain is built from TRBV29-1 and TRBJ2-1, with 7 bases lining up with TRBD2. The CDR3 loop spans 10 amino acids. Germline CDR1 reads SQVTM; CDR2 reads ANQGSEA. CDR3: CSVFREEQSF. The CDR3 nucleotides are TGCAGTGTTTTCCGGGAGGAGCAGTCCTTC.

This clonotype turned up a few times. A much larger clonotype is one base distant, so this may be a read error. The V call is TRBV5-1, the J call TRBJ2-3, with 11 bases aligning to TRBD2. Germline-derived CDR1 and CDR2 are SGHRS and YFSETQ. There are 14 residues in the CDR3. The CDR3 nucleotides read TGCACCAGCAGCGGAGGACTAGCGGGAGATACGCAGTATTTT. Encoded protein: CTSSGGLAGDTQYF. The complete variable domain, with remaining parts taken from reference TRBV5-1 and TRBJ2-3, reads KAGVTQTPRYLIKTRGQQVTLSCSPISGHRSVSWYQQTPGQGLQFLFEYFSETQRNKGNFPGRFSGRQFSNSRSEMNVSTLELGDSALYLCTSSGGLAGDTQYFGPGTRLTVL.

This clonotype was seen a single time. This CDR3 reads CAGTGTWGARANVLTF. CDR3 DNA: TGTGCCGGTACCGGGACTTGGGGTGCTAGGGCCAACGTCCTGACTTTC. The rearrangement joins TRBV6-1 to TRBJ2-6, with D perhaps matching TRBD2 (6 bases). V lost 11 bases and J lost 5, with 22 bases in between. CDR3 size: 16 residues. CDR1 is MNHNS, CDR2 SASEGT, per germline.

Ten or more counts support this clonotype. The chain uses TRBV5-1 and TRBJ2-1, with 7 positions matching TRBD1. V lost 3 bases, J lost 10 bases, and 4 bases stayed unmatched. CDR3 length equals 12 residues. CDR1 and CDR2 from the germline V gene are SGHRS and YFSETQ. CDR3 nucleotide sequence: TGCGCCAGCAGCTCCTACAGGGGCGAGCAGTTCTTC. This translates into CASSSYRGEQFF.

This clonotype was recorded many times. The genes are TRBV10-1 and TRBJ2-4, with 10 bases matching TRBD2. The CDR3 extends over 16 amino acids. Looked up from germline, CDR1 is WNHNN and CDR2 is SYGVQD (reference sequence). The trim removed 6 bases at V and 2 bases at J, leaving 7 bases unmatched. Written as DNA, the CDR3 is TGCGCCAGCAGCACACTAGCGGGAAGGACCAAAAACATTCAGTACTTC. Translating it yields CASSTLAGRTKNIQYF.

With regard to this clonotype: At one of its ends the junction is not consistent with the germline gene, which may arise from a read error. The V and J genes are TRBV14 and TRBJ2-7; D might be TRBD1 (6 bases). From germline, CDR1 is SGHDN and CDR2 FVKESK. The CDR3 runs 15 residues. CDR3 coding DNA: TGTGCCAGCAGCCAGGCCGGGACATTTGCCTACGATCAGTACTTC. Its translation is CASSQAGTFAYDQYF.

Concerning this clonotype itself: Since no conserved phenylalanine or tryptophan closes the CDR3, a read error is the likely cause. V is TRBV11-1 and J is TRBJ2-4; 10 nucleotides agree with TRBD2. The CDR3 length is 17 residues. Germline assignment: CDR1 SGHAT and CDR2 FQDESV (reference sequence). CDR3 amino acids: CVSSFPGTSGTKNIQYS. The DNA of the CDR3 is TGTGTCAGCAGCTTTCCCGGAACTAGCGGGACCAAAAACATACAGTACTCC.

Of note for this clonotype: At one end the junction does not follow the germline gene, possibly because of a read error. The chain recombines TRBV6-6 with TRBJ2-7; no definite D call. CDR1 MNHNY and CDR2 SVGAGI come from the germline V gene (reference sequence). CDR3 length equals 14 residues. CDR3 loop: CASSSTGSSYEQYF. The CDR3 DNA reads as TGTGCTAGCAGTTCTACGGGTTCCTCCTACGAGCAGTACTTC.

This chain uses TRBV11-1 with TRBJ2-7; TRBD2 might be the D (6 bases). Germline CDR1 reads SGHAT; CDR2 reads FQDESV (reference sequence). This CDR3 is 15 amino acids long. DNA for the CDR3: TGTACTAGCAGCTCATCCCGGGAGTCCTCCTACGAGCAGTACTTC. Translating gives CTSSSSRESSYEQYF.